A selection of T cell receptor beta chains follows, all from one sample in a study of T and B cells in COVID-19 patients. TCRdb passed the multiplex PCR reads through MiXCR, listing each CDR3 protein once. The sample has more than 10,000 distinct CDR3 sequences; roughly 31% are singletons. Sequenced input: blood. These receptors were obtained from a human donor with active COVID-19. Each CDR3 is given with its conserved first and last residue. The D gene is left open where the match is weak. A row's size may be missing; if present it is once, few, many or a size class.

.	TRBJ2-2	TRBV7-2	few	TGTGCCAGCAGCTTAGCCAGGGGCTACACCGGGGAGCTGTTTTTT	CASSLARGYTGELFF
.	TRBJ2-5	TRBV11-1	medium-sized	TGTGCCAGCAGCTCCGGGTGGGGGCAGGAGACCCAGTACTTC	CASSSGWGQETQYF
.	TRBJ2-6	TRBV30	.	TGTGCCTGGACCCTACGGACCGGGCGTGGGGCCAACGTCCTGACTTTC	CAWTLRTGRGANVLTF
.	TRBJ1-3	TRBV12-3/TRBV12-4	.	TGTGCCAGCAGTTTAATAGCTCGGAGCTCTGGAAACACCATATATTTT	CASSLIARSSGNTIYF
TRBD1	TRBJ2-2	TRBV19	medium-sized	TGTGCCAGTAGTCCACGGACAGGGAAAGCCTCGAACACCGGGGAGCTGTTTTTT	CASSPRTGKASNTGELFF
.	TRBJ1-6	TRBV7-2	.	TGTGCCAGCAGCTCCGGGGGGCTTAATTCACCCCTCCACTTT	CASSSGGLNSPLHF
TRBD2	TRBJ2-5	TRBV6-6	few	TGTGCCAGCAGTCGGGAAGCGGGGGGTCCCCAAGAGACCCAGTACTTC	CASSREAGGPQETQYF
.	TRBJ2-2	TRBV6-1	.	TGTGCCAGCAGTGAAGCGGCGACAGAAGTTAACACCGGGGAGCTGTTTTTT	CASSEAATEVNTGELFF
TRBD1	TRBJ1-4	TRBV12-3/TRBV12-4	medium-sized	TGTGCCAGCAGCCTAACAGGGGTCGACGAAAAACTGTTTTTT	CASSLTGVDEKLFF
TRBD1	TRBJ1-4	TRBV7-9	.	TGTGCCAGCAGCTCCGACGGACAGGGAACTAATGAAAAACTGTTTTTT	CASSSDGQGTNEKLFF
.	TRBJ2-1	TRBV20-1	.	TGCAGTGCCGTAATCGGGGGAATCTACAATGAGCAGTTCTTC	CSAVIGGIYNEQFF
.	TRBJ2-2	TRBV24-1	large	TGTGCCACCAGTGATCCCGGACGGGGTACAACCGGGGAGCTGTTTTTT	CATSDPGRGTTGELFF
TRBD2	TRBJ2-1	TRBV27	few	TGTGCCAGCAGTTCATGGGGGGGTGGTACGAATGAGCAGTTCTTC	CASSSWGGGTNEQFF
TRBD1	TRBJ1-2	TRBV24-1	.	TGTGCCACCAGTGACTCAGGGGGCTATGGCTACACCTTC	CATSDSGGYGYTF
.	TRBJ2-7	TRBV6-5	few	TGTGCCAGCAGTTACATGGAGCGGGCTGTCGAGAAGTACTTC	CASSYMERAVEKYF
.	TRBJ2-6	TRBV7-9	few	TGTGCCAGCAGCTTAGTAGGACCGACAGACCCACTCTCTGGGGCCAACGTCCTGACTTTC	CASSLVGPTDPLSGANVLTF
TRBD2	TRBJ2-3	TRBV10-3	.	TGTGCCATCAGATCGACTAGCGCGGCAGATACGCAGTATTTT	CAIRSTSAADTQYF
.	TRBJ1-2	TRBV7-2	once	TGTGCCAGCAGCCCACACGGTGTATGGTATGGCTACACCTTC	CASSPHGVWYGYTF
.	TRBJ1-1	TRBV6-5	medium-sized	TGTGCCAGCAGGAGGGGAGAAAACACTGAAGCTTTCTTT	CASRRGENTEAFF
TRBD2	TRBJ2-1	TRBV6-2/TRBV6-3	once	TGTGCCAGCAGTCCTTATAGCGGGGCCGGGTTCTTC	CASSPYSGAGFF